These 27 T cell receptor beta chains came from one sample sequenced in a study of blood T cell repertoires in COVID-19. Assay used: immunoSEQ multiplex PCR; TCRdb lists only in-frame clones, some missing. Counted here are approximately 150,000 clones, 80% to 90% occurring once; the ten biggest clones make up roughly 2.5%. Sequencing was performed on peripheral blood. These receptors were taken from a human donor with acute or convalescent COVID-19. The donor label of this sample is uncertain.

The V call is TRBV27, the J call TRBJ2-1; the D gene is possibly TRBD1 (5 bases). Germline CDR1 reads MNHEY; CDR2 reads SMNVEV (reference sequence). V was clipped by 0 bases and J by 2 bases, with 11 bases between them. The CDR3 spans 16 residues. This CDR3 reads CASSLSWGLAYNEQFF. The CDR3 DNA sequence: TGTGCCAGCAGTTTATCTTGGGGCCTAGCCTACAATGAGCAGTTCTTC.

The chain is built from TRBV19 and TRBJ2-1; 16 bases fit TRBD2. CDR1 and CDR2 (germline): LNHDA, SQIVND (reference sequence). CDR3 length equals 19 residues. Trimming took 4 bases from V and 6 from J; bases not matched to a gene: 12. CDR3 loop: CASSKEPGTSGRALNEQFF. For the CDR3, the DNA is TGTGCCAGTAGTAAGGAGCCCGGGACTAGCGGGAGGGCCCTCAATGAGCAGTTCTTC.

The rearrangement joins TRBV5-1 to TRBJ1-3, with a weak D call TRBD1 (6 bases). The germline V and J ends were trimmed by 0 bases and 4 bases, with 17 bases remaining between them. CDR1 SGHRS and CDR2 YFSETQ come from the germline V gene. The CDR3 sequence is 17 residues long. As DNA, the CDR3 is TGCGCCAGCAGCTTGGATGGGCAGGGGTCTGGAGGAAACACCATATATTTT. It yields the protein CASSLDGQGSGGNTIYF.

The chain has TRBV11-2 and TRBJ2-1; D is unresolved. CDR1 is SGHAT and CDR2 is FQNNGV in the germline V gene. The CDR3 has 16 amino acids. Trimming took 2 bases from V and 0 from J, leaving 11 bases between them. The CDR3 bases are TGTGCCAGCAGCTTACCCAGGTCCAACTCCTACAATGAGCAGTTCTTC. Protein product: CASSLPRSNSYNEQFF. Full variable domain (outside the CDR3, taken from reference TRBV11-2 and TRBJ2-1): EAGVAQSPRYKIIEKRQSVAFWCNPISGHATLYWYQQILGQGPKLLIQFQNNGVVDDSQLPKDRFSAERLKGVDSTLKIQPAKLEDSAVYLCASSLPRSNSYNEQFFGPGTRLTVL.

This clone was observed a single time. V usage is TRBV25-1 and J usage is TRBJ2-3, with a tentative D call TRBD1 (6 bases). Germline lookup yields CDR1 MGHDK and CDR2 SYGVNS. V was pared by 5 bases and J by 4 bases, with 13 bases between. The CDR3 has 14 amino acids. For the CDR3, the DNA is TGTGCCAGCAGTAGTGGCAGGGGAGCAGATACGCAGTATTTT. Its translation is CASSSGRGADTQYF.

The chain couples TRBV18 to TRBJ1-1; D remains unclear. This CDR3 spans 13 amino acids. V was clipped by 7 bases and J by 1 base, with 10 bases between them. Germline loops: CDR1 KGHSH, CDR2 LQKENI. The CDR3, as DNA: TGTGCCAGCTTACGGGAAGCGAACACTGAAGCTTTCTTT. This gives the protein CASLREANTEAFF.

The V gene is TRBV18, the J gene TRBJ1-1; 8 bases agree with TRBD1. CDR1 KGHSH and CDR2 LQKENI come from the germline V gene. CDR3 length: 15 amino acids. V was pared by 3 bases and J by 6 bases, with 9 bases of the junction left unmatched. In nucleotides, the CDR3 is TGTGCCAGCTCACCCGTACAGGGGGTCGGTCCTGAAGCTTTCTTT. Translating gives CASSPVQGVGPEAFF.

The rearrangement links TRBV7-3 to TRBJ2-2; 12 bases map to TRBD2. Germline trimming cut 4 bases from V and 9 bases from J; bases unmatched to any gene: 9. Germline V gives CDR1 SGHTA, CDR2 FQGTGA. The CDR3 totals 16 residues. DNA for the CDR3: TGTGCCAGCAGCTCCCTAGCGGGGGGGCCAAGTAGGGAGCTGTTTTTT. Its translation: CASSSLAGGPSRELFF. Filled out from reference TRBV7-3 and TRBJ2-2, the complete variable domain reads GAGVSQTPSNKVTEKGKYVELRCDPISGHTALYWYRQSLGQGPEFLIYFQGTGAADDSGLPNDRFFAVRPEGSVSTLKIQRTERGDSAVYLCASSSLAGGPSRELFFGEGSRLTVL.

The gene calls are TRBV7-2 and TRBJ2-7, with D tentatively TRBD1 (6 bases). The germline V and J ends were trimmed by 6 bases and 2 bases, with 17 bases remaining between them. From germline, CDR1 is SGHTA and CDR2 FQGNSA. There are 15 residues in the CDR3. This CDR3 reads CASSPQSGHTYEQYF. CDR3 bases: TGTGCCAGCAGTCCACAGTCGGGACACACCTACGAGCAGTACTTC.

The count of this clone is one. The chain is built from TRBV13 and TRBJ2-1, with 8 bases lining up with TRBD1. Looked up from germline, CDR1 is PRHDT and CDR2 is FYEKMQ (reference sequence). The V gene end was trimmed by 1 base and the J gene end by 5 bases; junction bases not matched to a gene: 7. This CDR3 comprises 16 residues. CDR3 amino acids: CASSLEEDRAHNEQFF. The CDR3 DNA reads as TGTGCCAGCAGCTTAGAAGAGGACAGGGCCCACAATGAGCAGTTCTTC.

The chain combines TRBV11-3 with TRBJ2-2, with TRBD2 matching 7 bases. CDR3 length: 14 residues. Trimming removed 5 bases from V and 7 bases from J; junction bases left unmatched: 7. CDR1 SGHNT and CDR2 YENEEA come from the germline V gene. The CDR3: CASSTGGTSGELFF. CDR3 in DNA: TGTGCCAGCAGCACGGGGGGAACTAGCGGGGAGCTGTTTTTT.

V gene TRBV5-8 combines with J gene TRBJ2-1; TRBD1 might be the D (5 bases). Looked up from germline, CDR1 is SGHTS and CDR2 is YDEGEE. The CDR3 has 12 residues. Trimming cost V 2 bases and J 8 bases, with 8 bases left between them. CDR3 nucleotides: TGTGCCAGCAGCTTTCAGGGCTATGAGCAGTTCTTC. Its translation: CASSFQGYEQFF.

The chain joins TRBV19 to TRBJ2-3; 7 bases agree with TRBD2. V shed 8 bases and J 4 bases; nucleotides not matched to a gene: 9. The CDR3 totals 14 residues. The V gene's germline CDR1 is LNHDA and CDR2 SQIVND (reference sequence). The CDR3 loop is CASSSGLDADTQYF. The CDR3 DNA reads TGTGCCAGTTCATCTGGACTAGACGCAGATACGCAGTATTTT. Complete variable domain (other parts from reference TRBV19 and TRBJ2-3): DGGITQSPKYLFRKEGQNVTLSCEQNLNHDAMYWYRQDPGQGLRLIYYSQIVNDFQKGDIAEGYSVSREKKESFPLTVTSAQKNPTAFYLCASSSGLDADTQYFGPGTRLTVL.

This sequence joins TRBV27 and TRBJ1-2; D is possibly TRBD1 (6 bases). V was clipped by 8 bases and J by 6 bases, with 19 bases between them. CDR3 size: 14 residues. CDR1 and CDR2 from the germline V gene are MNHEY and SMNVEV (reference sequence). The CDR3 protein is CASQGGGRTNGYTF. The DNA for the CDR3 is TGTGCCAGCCAGGGCGGGGGGCGAACAAATGGCTACACCTTC.

Points on this clone: The sample carries other DNA sequences with the same CDR3. The chain uses TRBV5-4 and TRBJ1-3; weak D call: TRBD1 (5 bases). This CDR3 is 14 amino acids long. The V gene's germline CDR1 is SGHNT and CDR2 YYREEE (reference sequence). The V gene lost 0 bases and the J gene lost 1 base, with 5 bases spanning the gap. The CDR3 is CASSLAGSGNTIYF. CDR3 bases: TGTGCCAGCAGCTTGGCAGGGTCTGGAAACACCATATATTTT.

This chain connects TRBV2 to TRBJ1-5, with no clear D. Germline-derived CDR1 and CDR2 are SNHLY and FYNNEI. The CDR3 is 13 residues long. V was cut by 9 bases and J by 0 bases, with 9 bases left in between. The CDR3 DNA sequence: TGTGCCAGTGCCGGGGATAGCAATCAGCCCCAGCATTTT. This encodes CASAGDSNQPQHF.

The chain links TRBV13 to TRBJ1-1, with a weak D call TRBD1 (5 bases). The V end lost 6 bases, the J end lost 1 base, and 18 bases lay between the germline ends. Germline V lookup: CDR1 PRHDT, CDR2 FYEKMQ (reference sequence). CDR3 length equals 16 residues. For the CDR3, the DNA is TGTGCCAGCAGGCAGGGCGGGGGATACCAGAACACTGAAGCTTTCTTT. Amino acids: CASRQGGGYQNTEAFF. Based on the CDR3 plus reference TRBV13 and TRBJ1-1, the full variable domain is AAGVIQSPRHLIKEKRETATLKCYPIPRHDTVYWYQQGPGQDPQFLISFYEKMQSDKGSIPDRFSAQQFSDYHSELNMSSLELGDSALYFCASRQGGGYQNTEAFFGQGTRLTVV.

The rearrangement uses TRBV27 and TRBJ1-2; TRBD1 might be the D (6 bases). Trimming stripped 3 bases from V and 2 bases from J, with 22 bases between. The CDR3 is made up of 18 amino acids. Germline CDR1 MNHEY, CDR2 SMNVEV (reference sequence). CDR3 region: CASSFRRMSGAENYGYTF. Written as DNA, the CDR3 is TGTGCCAGCAGTTTCCGGCGGATGTCAGGGGCAGAAAACTATGGCTACACCTTC.

This clone is a singleton in its sample. V is TRBV2 and J is TRBJ1-2; D might be TRBD1 (6 bases). Germline CDR1 and CDR2: SNHLY and FYNNEI. The length of the CDR3 is 13 residues. Deletions cut 5 bases from V and 8 bases from J, with 15 bases between. The CDR3 nucleotides are TGTGCCAGCAGTCGACAGGTTGTTGAGGGCTACACCTTC. As protein: CASSRQVVEGYTF. The full variable domain, in which reference TRBV2 and TRBJ1-2 provide the parts outside the CDR3, is EPEVTQTPSHQVTQMGQEVILRCVPISNHLYFYWYRQILGQKVEFLVSFYNNEISEKSEIFDDQFSVERPDGSNFTLKIRSTKLEDSAMYFCASSRQVVEGYTFGSGTRLTVV.

The rearrangement uses TRBV7-2 and TRBJ2-3, with 9 bases identical to TRBD2. Trimming at V came to 2 bases and at J to 0 bases, leaving 6 bases not matched to a gene. CDR3 length: 17 residues. Germline values: CDR1 SGHTA, CDR2 FQGNSA. The chain's CDR3 is CASSLREAGGSTDTQYF. For the CDR3, the DNA is TGTGCCAGCAGCTTAAGGGAAGCGGGGGGTAGCACAGATACGCAGTATTTT.

The genes are TRBV7-8 and TRBJ2-5, with D perhaps TRBD2 (6 bases). CDR1 and CDR2 from the germline V gene are SGHVS and FQNEAQ. This CDR3 has 19 residues. V was trimmed by 5 bases and J by 5 bases, leaving 30 bases between them. CDR3 coding DNA: TGTGCCAGCAGCCAGGACCGGGGAGGACCCGACCTGGGGGTTGAGACCCAGTACTTC. Its translation: CASSQDRGGPDLGVETQYF.

The chain joins TRBV10-2 to TRBJ1-6; 7 nucleotides match TRBD1. Germline CDR1 and CDR2: WSHSY and SAAADI. Trimming at V came to 4 bases and at J to 9 bases, leaving 9 bases not matched to a gene. The length of the CDR3 is 15 residues. CDR3 residues: CASSATGTEGSPLHF. The CDR3 DNA reads TGCGCCAGCAGTGCGACCGGGACAGAGGGTTCACCCCTCCACTTT.

This chain uses TRBV28 with TRBJ1-2; weak D call: TRBD1 (6 bases). CDR1 MDHEN and CDR2 SYDVKM come from the germline V gene. This CDR3 spans 13 amino acids. The V gene lost 2 bases and the J gene lost 7 bases, with 11 bases spanning the gap. The CDR3 nucleotides are TGTGCCAGCAGTTTAGCGGGGGGCGGTGGCTACACCTTC. Amino acids: CASSLAGGGGYTF.

This clone was seen a handful of times. The V call is TRBV2, the J call TRBJ2-7, with 7 bases identical to TRBD2. Germline CDR1 and CDR2: SNHLY and FYNNEI. Trimming took 1 base from V and 1 from J; bases not matched to a gene: 13. The CDR3 has 18 amino acids. The CDR3 DNA sequence: TGTGCCAGCAGTGAAGTTAGTACTAGCGATAGAGGATCCTACGAGCAGTACGTC. Protein sequence: CASSEVSTSDRGSYEQYV.

The chain combines TRBV6-2 or TRBV6-3 with TRBJ2-7; a weak D match, TRBD2 (5 bases). CDR1 is MNHEY, CDR2 SVGEGT, per germline. CDR3 length: 16 residues. V was trimmed by 0 bases and J by 1 base, leaving 13 bases between them. The CDR3 here is CASSYSGRPGSYEQYV. The CDR3 region has the DNA TGTGCCAGCAGTTACTCTGGAAGACCGGGGTCCTACGAGCAGTACGTC.

This chain joins TRBV5-1 and TRBJ1-4; tentative D call: TRBD1 (6 bases). Germline V CDR1 and CDR2: SGHRS, YFSETQ. There are 16 residues in the CDR3. V was clipped by 4 bases and J by 4 bases, with 17 bases between them. CDR3 DNA sequence: TGCGCCAGCAGCCCGAACCTACAGGGAAGTAATGAAAAACTGTTTTTT. Its translation is CASSPNLQGSNEKLFF.

The chain couples TRBV11-1 to TRBJ2-3; 9 nucleotides match TRBD2. The CDR3 covers 16 residues. Unmatched junction bases numbered 8, after V lost 6 bases and J lost 1 base. Germline CDR1 reads SGHAT; CDR2 reads FQDESV (reference sequence). CDR3 residues: CASSGWPSGGTDTQYF. As DNA, the CDR3 is TGTGCCAGCAGTGGATGGCCTAGCGGGGGCACAGATACGCAGTATTTT. Together with reference TRBV11-1 and TRBJ2-3, the CDR3 gives the full variable domain: EAEVAQSPRYKITEKSQAVAFWCDPISGHATLYWYRQILGQGPELLVQFQDESVVDDSQLPKDRFSAERLKGVDSTLKIQPAELGDSAMYLCASSGWPSGGTDTQYFGPGTRLTVL.